This T cell receptor beta chain was observed in a study of shared clonotypes between healthy human individuals. The study's findings and limits: Genetic and exposure-history diversity was limited by the small donor number.

Genomic DNA belonging to each subset was distributed in equal measure over several immunoSEQ plates. The repertoire was sequenced with immunoSEQ multiplex PCR; TCRdb's copy has only in-frame clones and lacks some. Seen here are about 560,000 clones, around three quarters observed once, and the top ten hold around 12%. CDR1 is GTSNPN and CDR2 is SVGIG in the germline V gene (reference sequence). This CDR3 has 15 residues. This clone appeared once. Its cognate antigen is unknown. This may stem from a read error, because a much larger clone lies one nucleotide away. This sequence was found in a middle-aged woman in good health. Some clones in this sample may be carry-over from other donors' samples. The sample comprised PBMCs. V gene TRBV30 combines with J gene TRBJ2-7, with TRBD2 identical over 7 bases. The CDR3 loop is CAWSVRYLADYVQYF. The CDR3 DNA reads as TGTGCCTGGAGTGTACGGTACCTAGCGGACTACGTGCAGTACTTC. Drawing the rest from reference TRBV30 and TRBJ2-7, the complete variable domain is SQTIHQWPATLVQPVGSPLSLECTVEGTSNPNLYWYRQAAGRGLQLLFYSVGIGQISSEVPQNLSASRPQDRQFILSSKKLLLSDSGFYLCAWSVRYLADYVQYFGPGTRLTVT.